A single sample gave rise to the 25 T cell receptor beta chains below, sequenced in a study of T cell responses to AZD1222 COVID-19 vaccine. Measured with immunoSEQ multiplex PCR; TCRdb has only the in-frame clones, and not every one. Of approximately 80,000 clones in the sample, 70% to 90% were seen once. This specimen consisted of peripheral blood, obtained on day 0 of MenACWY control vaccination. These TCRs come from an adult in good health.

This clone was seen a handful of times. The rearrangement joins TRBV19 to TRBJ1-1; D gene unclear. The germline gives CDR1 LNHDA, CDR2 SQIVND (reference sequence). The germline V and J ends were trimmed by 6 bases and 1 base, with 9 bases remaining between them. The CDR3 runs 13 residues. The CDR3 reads CASRPIQNTEAFF. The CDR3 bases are TGTGCCAGTAGACCAATTCAGAACACTGAAGCTTTCTTT.

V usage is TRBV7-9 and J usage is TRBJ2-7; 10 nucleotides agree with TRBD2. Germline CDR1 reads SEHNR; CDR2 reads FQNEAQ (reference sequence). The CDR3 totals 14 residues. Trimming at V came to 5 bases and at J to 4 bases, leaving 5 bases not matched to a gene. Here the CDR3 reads CASSPSGGGYEQYF. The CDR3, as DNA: TGTGCCAGCAGCCCTAGCGGGGGAGGGTACGAGCAGTACTTC. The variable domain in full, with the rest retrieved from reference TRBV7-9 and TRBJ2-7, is DTGVSQNPRHKITKRGQNVTFRCDPISEHNRLYWYRQTLGQGPEFLTYFQNEAQLEKSRLLSDRFSAERPKGSFSTLEIQRTEQGDSAMYLCASSPSGGGYEQYFGPGTRLTVT.

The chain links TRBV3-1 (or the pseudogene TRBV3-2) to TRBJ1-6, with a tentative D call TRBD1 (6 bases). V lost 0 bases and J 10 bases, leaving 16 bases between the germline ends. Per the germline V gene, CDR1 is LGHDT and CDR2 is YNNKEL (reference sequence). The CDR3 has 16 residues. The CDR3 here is CASSQDLGQGNSPLHF. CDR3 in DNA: TGTGCCAGCAGCCAAGATCTTGGGCAGGGGAACTCACCCCTCCACTTT.

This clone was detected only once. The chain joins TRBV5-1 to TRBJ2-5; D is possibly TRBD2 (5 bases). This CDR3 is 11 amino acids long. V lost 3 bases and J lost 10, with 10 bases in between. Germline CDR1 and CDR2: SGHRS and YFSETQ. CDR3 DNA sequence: TGCGCCAGCAGCTCTCAGGAGGTCCAGTACTTC. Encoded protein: CASSSQEVQYF.

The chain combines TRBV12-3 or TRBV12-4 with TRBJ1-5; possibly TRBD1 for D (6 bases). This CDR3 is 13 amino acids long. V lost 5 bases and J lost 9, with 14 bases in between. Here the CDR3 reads CASSVGGIWPQHF. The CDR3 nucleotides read TGTGCCAGCAGTGTAGGGGGTATATGGCCCCAGCATTTT.

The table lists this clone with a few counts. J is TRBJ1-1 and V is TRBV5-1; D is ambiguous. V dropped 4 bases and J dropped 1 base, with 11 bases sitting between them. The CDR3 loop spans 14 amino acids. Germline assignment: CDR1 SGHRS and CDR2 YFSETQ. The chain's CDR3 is CASSPVLGNTEAFF. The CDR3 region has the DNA TGCGCCAGCAGCCCGGTCCTAGGGAACACTGAAGCTTTCTTT.

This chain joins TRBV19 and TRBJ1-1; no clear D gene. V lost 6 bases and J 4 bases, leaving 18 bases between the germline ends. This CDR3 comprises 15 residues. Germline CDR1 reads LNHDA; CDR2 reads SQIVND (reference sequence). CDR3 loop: CASRRGRAQATEAFF. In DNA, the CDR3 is TGTGCCAGTAGACGAGGGAGGGCCCAAGCCACTGAAGCTTTCTTT. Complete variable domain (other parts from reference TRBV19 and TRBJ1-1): DGGITQSPKYLFRKEGQNVTLSCEQNLNHDAMYWYRQDPGQGLRLIYYSQIVNDFQKGDIAEGYSVSREKKESFPLTVTSAQKNPTAFYLCASRRGRAQATEAFFGQGTRLTVV.

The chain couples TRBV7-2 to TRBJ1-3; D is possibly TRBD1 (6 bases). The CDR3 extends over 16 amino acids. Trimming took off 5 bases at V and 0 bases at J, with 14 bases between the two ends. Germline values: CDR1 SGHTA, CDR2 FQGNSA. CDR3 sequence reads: CASSRGGGASGNTIYF. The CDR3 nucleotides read TGTGCCAGCAGCCGCGGGGGCGGGGCCTCTGGAAACACCATATATTTT.

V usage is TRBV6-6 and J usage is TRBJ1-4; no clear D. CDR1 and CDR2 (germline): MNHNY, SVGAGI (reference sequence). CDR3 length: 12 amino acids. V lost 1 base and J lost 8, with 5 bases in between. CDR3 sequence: CASSYLGEKLFF. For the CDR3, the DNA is TGTGCCAGCAGTTACTTGGGGGAAAAACTGTTTTTT.

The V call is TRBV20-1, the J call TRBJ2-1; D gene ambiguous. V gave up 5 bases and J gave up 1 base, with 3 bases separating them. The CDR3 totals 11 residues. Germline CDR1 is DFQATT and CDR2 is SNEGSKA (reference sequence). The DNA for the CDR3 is TGCAGTGCTTTATCCTACAATGAGCAGTTCTTC. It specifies CSALSYNEQFF.

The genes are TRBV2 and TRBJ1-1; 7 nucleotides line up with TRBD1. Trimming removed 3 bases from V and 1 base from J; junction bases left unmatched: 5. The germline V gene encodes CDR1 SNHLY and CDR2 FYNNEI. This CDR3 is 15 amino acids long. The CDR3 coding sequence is TGTGCCAGCAGTGACAGCAGGGGGACGAACACTGAAGCTTTCTTT. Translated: CASSDSRGTNTEAFF. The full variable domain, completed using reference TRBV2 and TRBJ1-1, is EPEVTQTPSHQVTQMGQEVILRCVPISNHLYFYWYRQILGQKVEFLVSFYNNEISEKSEIFDDQFSVERPDGSNFTLKIRSTKLEDSAMYFCASSDSRGTNTEAFFGQGTRLTVV.

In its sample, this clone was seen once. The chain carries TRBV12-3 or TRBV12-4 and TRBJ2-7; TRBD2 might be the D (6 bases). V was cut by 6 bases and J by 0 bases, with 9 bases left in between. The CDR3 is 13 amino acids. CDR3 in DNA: TGTGCCAGCAGGAGGGACTCCTCCTACGAGCAGTACTTC. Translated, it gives CASRRDSSYEQYF.

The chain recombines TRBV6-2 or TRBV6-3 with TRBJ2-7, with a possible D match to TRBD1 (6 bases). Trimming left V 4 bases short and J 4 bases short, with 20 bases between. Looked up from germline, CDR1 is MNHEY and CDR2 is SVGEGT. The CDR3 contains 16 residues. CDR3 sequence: CASSSQTRDKGYEQYF. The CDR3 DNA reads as TGTGCCAGCAGTTCCCAAACTCGGGACAAGGGTTACGAGCAGTACTTC.

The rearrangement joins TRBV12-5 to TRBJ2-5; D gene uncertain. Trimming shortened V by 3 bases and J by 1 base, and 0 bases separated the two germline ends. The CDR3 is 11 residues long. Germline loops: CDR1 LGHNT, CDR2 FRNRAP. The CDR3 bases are TGTGCTAGTGGTTTCCAAGAGACCCAGTACTTC. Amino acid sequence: CASGFQETQYF.

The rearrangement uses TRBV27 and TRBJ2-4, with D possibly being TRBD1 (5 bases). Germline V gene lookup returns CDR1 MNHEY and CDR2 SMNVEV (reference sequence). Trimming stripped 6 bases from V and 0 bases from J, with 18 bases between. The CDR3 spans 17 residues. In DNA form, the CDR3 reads TGTGCCAGCAGCCATACAGGCGTGACCATAGCCAAAAACATTCAGTACTTC. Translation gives CASSHTGVTIAKNIQYF.

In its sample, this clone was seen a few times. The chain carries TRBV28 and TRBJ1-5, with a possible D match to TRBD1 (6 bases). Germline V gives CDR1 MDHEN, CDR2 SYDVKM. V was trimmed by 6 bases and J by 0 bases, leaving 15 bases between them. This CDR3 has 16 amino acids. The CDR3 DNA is TGTGCCAGCAGACCTTGGACAGACTATAGCAATCAGCCCCAGCATTTT. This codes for CASRPWTDYSNQPQHF. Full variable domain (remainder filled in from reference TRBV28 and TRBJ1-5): DVKVTQSSRYLVKRTGEKVFLECVQDMDHENMFWYRQDPGLGLRLIYFSYDVKMKEKGDIPEGYSVSREKKERFSLILESASTNQTSMYLCASRPWTDYSNQPQHFGDGTRLSIL.

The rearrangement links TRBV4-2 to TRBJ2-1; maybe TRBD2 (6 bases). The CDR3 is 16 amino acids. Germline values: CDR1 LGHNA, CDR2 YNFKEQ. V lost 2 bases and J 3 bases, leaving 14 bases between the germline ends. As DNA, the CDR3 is TGTGCCAGCAGCCAACTCCGGGACTCCGACTACAATGAGCAGTTCTTC. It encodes CASSQLRDSDYNEQFF.

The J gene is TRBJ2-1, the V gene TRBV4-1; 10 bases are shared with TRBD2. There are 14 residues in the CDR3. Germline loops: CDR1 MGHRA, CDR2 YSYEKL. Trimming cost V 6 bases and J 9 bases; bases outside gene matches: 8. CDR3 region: CASRSLAGAAEQFF. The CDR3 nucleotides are TGCGCCAGCAGGAGTCTAGCGGGGGCCGCTGAGCAGTTCTTC.

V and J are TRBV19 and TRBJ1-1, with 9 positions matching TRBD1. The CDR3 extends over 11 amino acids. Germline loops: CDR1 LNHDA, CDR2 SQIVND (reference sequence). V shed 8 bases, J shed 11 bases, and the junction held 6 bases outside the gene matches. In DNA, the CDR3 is TGTGCCAGTGTACAGGGGGCTTTGGCTTTCTTT. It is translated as CASVQGALAFF.

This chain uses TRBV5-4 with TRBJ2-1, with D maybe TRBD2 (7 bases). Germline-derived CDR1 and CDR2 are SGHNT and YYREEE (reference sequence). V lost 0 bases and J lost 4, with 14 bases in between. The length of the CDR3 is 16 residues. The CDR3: CASSLGGGGQYNEQFF. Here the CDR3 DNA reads TGTGCCAGCAGCTTGGGAGGGGGGGGCCAATACAATGAGCAGTTCTTC.

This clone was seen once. The CDR3 coding sequence is TGTGCCAGCAGGGACCTGGGTTCCTACGAGCAGTACTTC. This gives the protein CASRDLGSYEQYF. The chain is built from TRBV2 and TRBJ2-7, with D unclear. The CDR3 consists of 13 residues. Per the germline V gene, CDR1 is SNHLY and CDR2 is FYNNEI. Trimming left V 6 bases short and J 1 base short, with 10 bases between.

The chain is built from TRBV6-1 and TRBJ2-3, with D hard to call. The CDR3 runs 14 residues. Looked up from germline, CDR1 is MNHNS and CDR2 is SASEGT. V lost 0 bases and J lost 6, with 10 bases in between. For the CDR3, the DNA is TGTGCCAGCAGTGAAGCGGTTTCCCTGGATACGCAGTATTTT. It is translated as CASSEAVSLDTQYF.

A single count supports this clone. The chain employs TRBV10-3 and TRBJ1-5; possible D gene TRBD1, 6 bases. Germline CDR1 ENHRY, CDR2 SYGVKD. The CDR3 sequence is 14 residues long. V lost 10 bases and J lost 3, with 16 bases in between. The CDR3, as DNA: TGTGCCACTCGAGGGGGGGCGACCAATCAGCCCCAGCATTTT. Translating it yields CATRGGATNQPQHF.

The CDR3, as DNA: TGTGCCAGCAGCTTGTCGGGGCCCCCTAACTATGGCTACACCTTC. This sequence encodes CASSLSGPPNYGYTF. The V call is TRBV5-6, the J call TRBJ1-2; maybe TRBD1 (5 bases). The CDR3 covers 15 residues. CDR1 and CDR2 (germline): SGHDT, YYEEEE. Between the trimmed V and J ends, which lost 1 base and 0 bases, there was a span of 10 bases.

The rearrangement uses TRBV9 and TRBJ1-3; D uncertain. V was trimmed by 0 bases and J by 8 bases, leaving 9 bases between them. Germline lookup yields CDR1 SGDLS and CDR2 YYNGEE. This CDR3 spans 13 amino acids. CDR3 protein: CASSVGIRDTIYF. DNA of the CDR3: TGTGCCAGCAGCGTAGGTATTAGGGACACCATATATTTT. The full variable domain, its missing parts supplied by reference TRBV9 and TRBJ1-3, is DSGVTQTPKHLITATGQRVTLRCSPRSGDLSVYWYQQSLDQGLQFLIQYYNGEERAKGNILERFSAQQFPDLHSELNLSSLELGDSALYFCASSVGIRDTIYFGEGSWLTVV.